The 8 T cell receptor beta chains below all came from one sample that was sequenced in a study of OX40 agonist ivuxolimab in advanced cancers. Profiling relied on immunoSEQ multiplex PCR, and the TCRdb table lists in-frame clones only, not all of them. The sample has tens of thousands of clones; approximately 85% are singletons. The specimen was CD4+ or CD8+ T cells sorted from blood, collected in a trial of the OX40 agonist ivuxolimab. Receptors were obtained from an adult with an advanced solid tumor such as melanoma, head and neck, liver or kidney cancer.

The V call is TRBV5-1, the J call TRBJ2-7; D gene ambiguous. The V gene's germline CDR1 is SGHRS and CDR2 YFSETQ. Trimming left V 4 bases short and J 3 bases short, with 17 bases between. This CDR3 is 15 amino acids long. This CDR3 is CASSLLGGSVYEQYF. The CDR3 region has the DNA TGCGCCAGCAGCCTGTTAGGTGGCTCCGTCTACGAGCAGTACTTC.

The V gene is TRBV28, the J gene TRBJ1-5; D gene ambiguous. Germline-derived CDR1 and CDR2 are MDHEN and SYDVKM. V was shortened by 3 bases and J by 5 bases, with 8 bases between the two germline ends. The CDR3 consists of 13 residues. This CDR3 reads CASSLLAHQPQHF. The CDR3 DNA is TGTGCCAGCAGTTTGCTCGCGCATCAGCCCCAGCATTTT.

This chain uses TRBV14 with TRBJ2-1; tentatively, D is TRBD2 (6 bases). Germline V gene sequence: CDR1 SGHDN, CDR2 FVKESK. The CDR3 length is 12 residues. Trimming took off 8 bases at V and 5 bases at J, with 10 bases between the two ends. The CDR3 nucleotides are TGTGCCAGCGGAGGGTACCACAATGAGCAGTTCTTC. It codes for CASGGYHNEQFF.

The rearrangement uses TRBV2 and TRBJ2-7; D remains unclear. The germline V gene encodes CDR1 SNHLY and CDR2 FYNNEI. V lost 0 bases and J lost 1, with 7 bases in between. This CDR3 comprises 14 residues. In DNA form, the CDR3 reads TGTGCCAGCAGTGAAGCCCCCCAGTCCTACGAGCAGTACTTC. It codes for CASSEAPQSYEQYF.

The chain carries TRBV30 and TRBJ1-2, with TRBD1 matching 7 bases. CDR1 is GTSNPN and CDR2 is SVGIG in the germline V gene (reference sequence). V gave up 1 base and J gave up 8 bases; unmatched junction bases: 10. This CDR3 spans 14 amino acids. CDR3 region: CAWSGQGGLEGYTF. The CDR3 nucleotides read TGTGCCTGGAGTGGACAGGGTGGGTTGGAAGGCTACACCTTC.

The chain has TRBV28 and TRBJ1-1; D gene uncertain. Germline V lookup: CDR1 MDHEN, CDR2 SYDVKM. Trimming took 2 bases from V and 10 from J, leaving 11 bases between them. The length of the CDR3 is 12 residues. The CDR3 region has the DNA TGTGCCAGCAGTTTAACGGAGGCGGGAGCTTTCTTT. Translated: CASSLTEAGAFF.

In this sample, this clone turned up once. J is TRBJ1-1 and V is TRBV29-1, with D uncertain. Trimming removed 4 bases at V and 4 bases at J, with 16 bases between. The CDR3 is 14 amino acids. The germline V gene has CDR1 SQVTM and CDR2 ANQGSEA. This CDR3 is CSVARFGDSTEAFF. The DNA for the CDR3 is TGCAGCGTTGCAAGGTTTGGGGATAGCACTGAAGCTTTCTTT. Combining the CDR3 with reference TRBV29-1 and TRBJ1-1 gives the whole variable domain SAVISQKPSRDICQRGTSLTIQCQVDSQVTMMFWYRQQPGQSLTLIATANQGSEATYESGFVIDKFPISRPNLTFSTLTVSNMSPEDSSIYLCSVARFGDSTEAFFGQGTRLTVV.

The CDR3 DNA sequence: TGCGCCAGCAGCTACTCCGGGACTAGCGGGGGCTTTTTCACAGATACGCAGTATTTT. It yields the protein CASSYSGTSGGFFTDTQYF. V gene TRBV5-1 combines with J gene TRBJ2-3, with 14 bases lining up with TRBD2. After removal of 3 bases from V and 2 bases from J, the junction contained 11 bases not matched to a gene. The CDR3 is 19 amino acids. Germline V gene data show CDR1 as SGHRS and CDR2 as YFSETQ.